One and the same sample provided the 26 T cell receptor beta chains below, sequenced in a study of blood T cell repertoires in COVID-19 (dated by TCRdb to about 2020). Libraries came from the immunoSEQ multiplex PCR assay. The immuneACCESS repertoire file appears here via TCRdb, limited to in-frame rearrangements. These files lack a portion of the clones; in checked studies, under half of the deficit traces to unresolved V genes, and the cause of the others is not known. The sample table lists about 250,000 clones, 70% to 85% of them with a count of one. In total, the top ten clones hold more than 7% of the sample. The specimen was peripheral blood. The receptors were sampled from a man older than 75 with acute or convalescent COVID-19.

CDR3 nucleotides: TGTGCCAGCAGCGTAGTAAAGGGGACTGAAGCTTTCTTT. Its protein is CASSVVKGTEAFF. The chain uses TRBV9 and TRBJ1-1; TRBD1 is a possible D gene (5 bases). Germline values: CDR1 SGDLS, CDR2 YYNGEE. V shed 0 bases and J shed 5 bases, with 8 bases lying between them. The CDR3 length is 13 residues.

The chain recombines TRBV18 with TRBJ2-6; 7 nucleotides line up with TRBD2. V gave up 0 bases and J gave up 4 bases; unmatched junction bases: 6. Germline V gene sequence: CDR1 KGHSH, CDR2 LQKENI. There are 17 residues in the CDR3. Here the CDR3 reads CASSPPLGGVGANVLTF. The DNA for the CDR3 is TGTGCCAGCTCACCACCCCTGGGAGGGGTCGGGGCCAACGTCCTGACTTTC.

V usage is TRBV11-1 and J usage is TRBJ2-7, with no clear D. Germline V CDR1 and CDR2: SGHAT, FQDESV (reference sequence). This CDR3 region has 14 residues. V gave up 5 bases and J gave up 4 bases, with 15 bases separating them. Here the CDR3 DNA reads TGTGCCAGCAGCGCCCGCCTTGAGCTGTACGAGCAGTACTTC. Its protein product is CASSARLELYEQYF.

This sequence joins TRBV5-1 and TRBJ1-3; tentative D call: TRBD1 (6 bases). V lost 4 bases to trimming and J lost 6 bases, with 14 bases between them. The CDR3 consists of 14 residues. Germline lookup yields CDR1 SGHRS and CDR2 YFSETQ. The CDR3 sequence: CASSAGGAENTIYF. The CDR3 DNA follows: TGCGCCAGCAGCGCGGGGGGCGCGGAAAACACCATATATTTT.

The chain recombines TRBV23-1 with TRBJ1-6, with 7 bases matching TRBD1. TRBV23-1 carries the ORF label, with uncertain function. The CDR3 sequence is 17 residues long. The junction had 19 bases not matched to a gene; V was cut back by 11 bases and J by 6 bases. CDR3 bases: TGCGCCGCCCACACTAGGGGGGATCAGGGGGGTAATTCACCCCTCCACTTT. This sequence encodes CAAHTRGDQGGNSPLHF.

This rearrangement joins TRBV28 to TRBJ1-5; 8 bases match TRBD1. The V gene end was trimmed by 5 bases and the J gene end by 6 bases; junction bases not matched to a gene: 3. There are 13 residues in the CDR3. The germline V gene has CDR1 MDHEN and CDR2 SYDVKM. CDR3 sequence: CASSATGVQPQHF. In DNA form, the CDR3 reads TGTGCCAGCAGTGCGACAGGGGTTCAGCCCCAGCATTTT.

This clone was seen only a few times. The CDR3 sequence is CASSGKGRTKGGEKLFF. CDR3 DNA: TGTGCCAGCAGTGGAAAGGGACGGACAAAAGGGGGTGAAAAACTGTTTTTT. The V call is TRBV25-1, the J call TRBJ1-4; D may be TRBD1 (6 bases). The CDR3 runs 17 residues. CDR1 and CDR2 from the germline V gene are MGHDK and SYGVNS. V was trimmed by 4 bases and J by 7 bases, leaving 22 bases between them.

The chain carries TRBV3-1 (or the pseudogene TRBV3-2) and TRBJ1-1; maybe TRBD1 (5 bases). Germline assignment: CDR1 LGHDT and CDR2 YNNKEL (reference sequence). This CDR3 is built from 15 residues. Trimming left V 1 base short and J 1 base short, with 10 bases between. The CDR3 is CASSQGGERNTEAFF. The DNA of the CDR3 is TGTGCCAGCAGCCAAGGGGGGGAGAGGAACACTGAAGCTTTCTTT.

The chain joins TRBV28 to TRBJ1-2; weak D call: TRBD1 (5 bases). Trimming removed 6 bases at V and 1 base at J, with 12 bases between. The germline CDR1 and CDR2 sequences are MDHEN and SYDVKM. The CDR3 is made up of 14 amino acids. CDR3 loop: CASRLDSLNYGYTF. The CDR3 DNA reads as TGTGCCAGCAGGTTAGACAGCCTTAACTATGGCTACACCTTC.

Only a few counts were recorded for this clone. The chain is built from TRBV7-8 and TRBJ1-4; D not certain. Trimming shortened V by 5 bases and J by 0 bases, and 19 bases separated the two germline ends. Per the germline V gene, CDR1 is SGHVS and CDR2 is FQNEAQ. This CDR3 is 18 amino acids long. The CDR3 DNA is TGTGCCAGCAGCCTCACCCGGCGGAGCGCTGCAACTAATGAAAAACTGTTTTTT. Its protein product is CASSLTRRSAATNEKLFF.

The chain links TRBV10-3 to TRBJ2-7; a weak D match, TRBD1 (5 bases). Germline V gives CDR1 ENHRY, CDR2 SYGVKD. V lost 0 bases and J lost 3, with 12 bases in between. The CDR3 extends over 15 amino acids. The CDR3 loop is CAISESKGLGYEQYF. CDR3 DNA: TGTGCCATCAGTGAGTCGAAGGGGTTGGGCTACGAGCAGTACTTC.

J is TRBJ1-3 and V is TRBV12-5, with D possibly matching TRBD1 (6 bases). Germline loops: CDR1 LGHNT, CDR2 FRNRAP. Trimming removed 4 bases at V and 4 bases at J, with 14 bases between. The CDR3 spans 15 residues. The CDR3 loop reads CASGSLLRGGNTIYF. CDR3 nucleotide sequence: TGTGCTAGTGGTTCGCTCCTCAGGGGCGGAAACACCATATATTTT.

This chain joins TRBV18 and TRBJ2-2; 8 bases are a match to TRBD2. CDR1 KGHSH and CDR2 LQKENI come from the germline V gene. This CDR3 is built from 16 residues. With V trimmed by 3 bases and J by 5 bases, 8 bases remained unmatched. In nucleotides, the CDR3 is TGTGCCAGCTCACCGGGAGCGGGAGTGGGAACCGGGGAGCTGTTTTTT. This sequence encodes CASSPGAGVGTGELFF.

The chain is built from TRBV19 and TRBJ1-2, with 7 nucleotides matching TRBD1. V trimming: 5 bases; J trimming: 8 bases; junction bases outside the gene matches: 11. This CDR3 has 14 amino acids. The germline gives CDR1 LNHDA, CDR2 SQIVND (reference sequence). CDR3 sequence: CASSVDRGGVGYTF. DNA for the CDR3: TGTGCCAGTAGTGTGGATAGAGGGGGCGTAGGCTACACCTTC.

V usage is TRBV30 and J usage is TRBJ2-3, with 14 bases aligning to TRBD2. Unmatched junction bases numbered 11, after V lost 8 bases and J lost 4 bases. The CDR3 covers 16 residues. Germline values: CDR1 GTSNPN, CDR2 SVGIG (reference sequence). The CDR3 DNA reads as TGTGCCCTTGAAGGGGGGACTAGCGGGAGCGCAGATACGCAGTATTTT. Protein: CALEGGTSGSADTQYF.

This chain links TRBV5-8 with TRBJ2-3; D possibly corresponds to TRBD2 (5 bases). This CDR3 spans 14 amino acids. V lost 2 bases, J lost 6 bases, and 13 bases lay in between. CDR1 is SGHTS, CDR2 YDEGEE, per germline. CDR3 region: CASSLPTTSDTQYF. CDR3 nucleotide sequence: TGTGCCAGCAGCTTACCGACTACCTCGGATACGCAGTATTTT. Full variable domain (rest looked up from reference TRBV5-8 and TRBJ2-3): EAGVTQSPTHLIKTRGQQATLRCSPISGHTSVYWYQQALGLGLQFLLWYDEGEERNRGNFPPRFSGRQFPNYSSELNVNALELEDSALYLCASSLPTTSDTQYFGPGTRLTVL.

This sequence joins TRBV3-1 (or the pseudogene TRBV3-2) and TRBJ2-5; 14 bases are shared with TRBD2. The J segment lost 1 base and the V segment lost 7 bases, leaving 14 bases of the junction unmatched. CDR1 is LGHDT, CDR2 YNNKEL, per germline (reference sequence). This CDR3 has 19 residues. This chain's CDR3 is CASTSFRTSGRTGQETQYF. The CDR3, as DNA: TGTGCCAGCACCTCCTTCCGGACTAGCGGGAGGACGGGCCAAGAGACCCAGTACTTC.

This chain joins TRBV5-1 and TRBJ1-6; 10 positions agree with TRBD1. The CDR3 contains 18 residues. V lost 0 bases to trimming and J lost 6 bases; unmatched junction nucleotides: 9. Germline-derived CDR1 and CDR2 are SGHRS and YFSETQ. The DNA for the CDR3 is TGCGCCAGCAGCTTGGCATTCGGACAGGGGGTTATTAATTCACCCCTCCACTTT. Its protein is CASSLAFGQGVINSPLHF.

The rearrangement uses TRBV18 and TRBJ1-5; the match to TRBD1 covers 12 bases. Germline CDR1 reads KGHSH; CDR2 reads LQKENI. The CDR3 spans 20 residues. V lost 2 bases, J lost 1 base, and 12 bases stayed unmatched. DNA for the CDR3: TGTGCCAGCTCACCAAGGAGAACCGGGACAGGGGGCGCGAGCAATCAGCCCCAGCATTTT. Residues: CASSPRRTGTGGASNQPQHF.

This sequence joins TRBV7-9 and TRBJ2-1, with TRBD2 as a possible D gene (5 bases). CDR1 and CDR2 from the germline V gene are SEHNR and FQNEAQ (reference sequence). V dropped 5 bases and J dropped 5 bases, with 19 bases sitting between them. The length of the CDR3 is 16 residues. Here the CDR3 DNA reads TGTGCCAGCAGCCCCCCGGGATCAAAACGGGACAATGAGCAGTTCTTC. This encodes CASSPPGSKRDNEQFF.

The gene calls are TRBV11-3 and TRBJ2-6; 10 bases fit TRBD2. Trimming took 5 bases from V and 2 from J; bases not matched to a gene: 3. Looked up from germline, CDR1 is SGHNT and CDR2 is YENEEA. The CDR3 runs to 16 residues. The CDR3: CASSSGTSAGANVLTF. DNA for the CDR3: TGTGCCAGCAGCAGCGGGACTAGCGCTGGGGCCAACGTCCTGACTTTC.

In DNA, the CDR3 is TGTGCCAGCAGTGGACAGGGGTCGAACACCGGGGAGCTGTTTTTT. Residues: CASSGQGSNTGELFF. The chain combines TRBV2 with TRBJ2-2, with 8 positions matching TRBD1. The CDR3 consists of 15 residues. The V segment lost 4 bases and the J segment 0 bases; nucleotides outside the gene matches: 1. Per the germline V gene, CDR1 is SNHLY and CDR2 is FYNNEI. The variable domain in full, with the rest retrieved from reference TRBV2 and TRBJ2-2, is EPEVTQTPSHQVTQMGQEVILRCVPISNHLYFYWYRQILGQKVEFLVSFYNNEISEKSEIFDDQFSVERPDGSNFTLKIRSTKLEDSAMYFCASSGQGSNTGELFFGEGSRLTVL.

The rearrangement links TRBV7-2 to TRBJ2-3; 10 bases are a match to TRBD2. The CDR3 is 16 residues long. V was pared by 6 bases and J by 4 bases, with 10 bases of the junction left unmatched. CDR1 is SGHTA, CDR2 FQGNSA, per germline. CDR3 DNA sequence: TGTGCCAGCAGGCCCTCTAGCGGGGGTAGAGCAGATACGCAGTATTTT. This codes for CASRPSSGGRADTQYF.

V is TRBV7-9 and J is TRBJ2-3; 9 bases match TRBD2. Unmatched junction bases numbered 10, after V lost 1 base and J lost 5 bases. CDR1 SEHNR and CDR2 FQNEAQ come from the germline V gene (reference sequence). The CDR3 consists of 17 residues. The CDR3 coding sequence is TGTGCCAGCAGCTTAGGCCTGCGGGGGGGCCTCGAAGATACGCAGTATTTT. As protein: CASSLGLRGGLEDTQYF.

The chain is built from TRBV25-1 and TRBJ2-5; 8 positions agree with TRBD1. This CDR3 spans 15 amino acids. Trimming removed 5 bases from V and 5 bases from J; junction bases left unmatched: 10. Germline V gene sequence: CDR1 MGHDK, CDR2 SYGVNS. The CDR3 sequence: CASSKLGQGAETQYF. The CDR3 DNA sequence: TGTGCCAGCAGTAAACTGGGGCAGGGGGCCGAGACCCAGTACTTC.

The chain links TRBV28 to TRBJ1-6; 7 bases align to TRBD1. CDR3 length equals 14 residues. Germline V lookup: CDR1 MDHEN, CDR2 SYDVKM. V dropped 3 bases and J dropped 9; count of bases not matched to a gene: 5. This CDR3 is CASSFSTGSSPLHF. CDR3 nucleotides: TGTGCCAGCAGTTTTTCGACAGGGTCTTCACCCCTCCACTTT.